This passage covers 4 T cell receptor beta chains from one sample sequenced in a study of cytomegalovirus exposure and HLA in healthy donors. The PCR contained 60 Vbeta and 13 Jbeta primers. Produced via immunoSEQ multiplex PCR; TCRdb's table is partial and in-frame only. Of 120,000 to 150,000 clones in the sample, 65% to 90% were seen once. Source material: PBMCs. The source of these receptors is a woman between 25 and 40 years old in good health and CMV-seronegative.

The genes are TRBV9 and TRBJ2-7; 9 nucleotides align to TRBD1. Germline CDR1 and CDR2: SGDLS and YYNGEE. The CDR3 runs to 15 residues. V lost 2 bases and J lost 5; bases outside the gene matches: 8. The CDR3 coding sequence is TGTGCCAGCAGCGTCGGGGACAGGGAATGGAACGAGCAGTACTTC. Translating gives CASSVGDREWNEQYF. The variable domain in full, completed from reference TRBV9 and TRBJ2-7, reads DSGVTQTPKHLITATGQRVTLRCSPRSGDLSVYWYQQSLDQGLQFLIQYYNGEERAKGNILERFSAQQFPDLHSELNLSSLELGDSALYFCASSVGDREWNEQYFGPGTRLTVT.

The chain employs TRBV28 and TRBJ2-1; 9 positions agree with TRBD1. In germline, CDR1 is MDHEN, CDR2 SYDVKM. Trimming at V came to 6 bases and at J to 7 bases, leaving 7 bases not matched to a gene. The CDR3 length is 14 residues. This CDR3 is CASSRGTGFNEQFF. DNA for the CDR3: TGTGCCAGCAGCCGAGGGACAGGGTTTAATGAGCAGTTCTTC.

In its sample, this clone was seen once. J is TRBJ1-2 and V is TRBV11-2; 9 bases align to TRBD1. CDR3 length equals 15 residues. Germline loops: CDR1 SGHAT, CDR2 FQNNGV. J lost 4 bases, V lost 5 bases, and 8 bases had no gene match. The CDR3 nucleotides are TGTGCCAGCAGCCGTACCGGGACAGGGCTCTATGGCTACACCTTC. It codes for CASSRTGTGLYGYTF.

This clone was seen only a few times. The rearrangement uses TRBV7-3 and TRBJ2-5, with 9 bases lining up with TRBD1. The ends lost 2 bases at V and 5 bases at J; junction bases unmatched: 9. Germline CDR1 reads SGHTA; CDR2 reads FQGTGA. CDR3 size: 16 residues. The CDR3 sequence is CASSLQGTGFGETQYF. The CDR3 DNA reads as TGTGCCAGCAGCTTACAGGGGACAGGGTTTGGTGAGACCCAGTACTTC.